Listed below are T cell receptor beta chains from one sample, sequenced in a study of yellow fever vaccine responses in identical twins. MiXCR was run by TCRdb on the RT-PCR reads, yielding one entry per CDR3 protein. The repertoire consists of almost 9,000 distinct CDR3 sequences, with approximately 80% occurring once and the leading ten covering roughly 2%. Specimen: T cells from blood (PBMCs), unsorted or a sorted subset (not recorded which), collected before or after yellow fever vaccination (not recorded which). All receptors come from a young woman who received the yellow fever vaccine. Each CDR3 is given with its conserved first and last residue. D genes are given only for firm matches. For some rows the clone size is stated as once, few or many, or as a class when expanded; others skip it.

v_call	clone_size	d_call	j_call	cdr3_nt	cdr3_aa
TRBV10-1	.	TRBD1	TRBJ1-1	TGCGCCAGCATTGAGTTGGTGGGACAGGGGTCCACTGAAGCTTTCTTT	CASIELVGQGSTEAFF
TRBV5-1	.	.	TRBJ2-1	TGCGCCAGCAGCTTGGCGTCAGCAGGCCCCTACAATGAGCAGTTCTTC	CASSLASAGPYNEQFF
TRBV11-3	.	TRBD2	TRBJ2-2	TGTGCCAGCAGGACCCCGGGGGGATCCGGGGAGCTGTTTTTT	CASRTPGGSGELFF
TRBV12-3/TRBV12-4	.	.	TRBJ1-5	TGTGCCAGCAGTATAGATAATAACAATCAGCCCCAGCATTTT	CASSIDNNNQPQHF
TRBV6-1	.	TRBD2	TRBJ2-7	TGTGCCAGCTCGTTAGCGGGGCCTTGGGAGCAGTACTTC	CASSLAGPWEQYF
TRBV5-5	.	.	TRBJ2-4	TGTGCCAGCAGCAGCCCTTTAACCAAAAACATTCAGTACTTC	CASSSPLTKNIQYF
TRBV18	.	.	TRBJ2-3	TGTGCCAGCTCACCAGGCATAATAACAGATACGCAGTATTTT	CASSPGIITDTQYF
TRBV6-1	once	TRBD1	TRBJ2-7	TGTGCCAGCAGTGAAGAGGTATCCGGACAGGGAACCTACGAGCAGTACTTC	CASSEEVSGQGTYEQYF
TRBV18	.	.	TRBJ1-2	TGTGCCAGCTCACCGGGAACAGGGCGGCCCTATGGCTACACCTTC	CASSPGTGRPYGYTF
TRBV12-3/TRBV12-4	once	TRBD1	TRBJ1-5	TGTGCCAGCAGTTTACTCGTGACAGGGCTCTCTCAGCCCCAGCATTTT	CASSLLVTGLSQPQHF
TRBV12-3/TRBV12-4	.	TRBD1	TRBJ2-3	TGTGCCAGCAGTTTACGTTCAGGGGGCGAAGATACGCAGTATTTT	CASSLRSGGEDTQYF
TRBV7-6	.	.	TRBJ2-2	TGTGCCAGCAGCCTTGGAGCGGAAAAGACCGGGGAGCTGTTTTTT	CASSLGAEKTGELFF
TRBV10-1	.	TRBD2	TRBJ2-7	TGCGCCAGCAGTCTAGCGGGATCCGACGAGCAGTACTTC	CASSLAGSDEQYF
TRBV11-3	.	.	TRBJ1-5	TGTGCCAGCAGCACCCGGGACTATAGCAATCAGCCCCAGCATTTT	CASSTRDYSNQPQHF
TRBV12-3/TRBV12-4	once	.	TRBJ2-2	TGTGCCAGCAGTTTAGCCTCGAACACCGGGGAGCTGTTTTTT	CASSLASNTGELFF
TRBV9	.	.	TRBJ2-3	TGTGCCAGCAGCGGGGATAGTGCCCCCACAGATACGCAGTATTTT	CASSGDSAPTDTQYF
TRBV2	once	TRBD1	TRBJ2-1	TGTGCCAGCAGAGGGGGGACAGGCTCCTACAATGAGCAGTTCTTC	CASRGGTGSYNEQFF
TRBV6-1	.	TRBD2	TRBJ2-3	TGTGCCAGCAGAAAGATCGGGACTAGCTTTAGAGATACGCAGTATTTT	CASRKIGTSFRDTQYF
TRBV10-3	.	.	TRBJ2-5	TGTGCCATCACGGTCGACGGCTTTGGGACCCAGTACTTC	CAITVDGFGTQYF
TRBV27	.	.	TRBJ1-5	TGTGCCAGCAGTTTGACGAGGGATAGCAATCAGCCCCAGCATTTT	CASSLTRDSNQPQHF
TRBV18	.	.	TRBJ2-3	TGTGCCAGCTCGTGGAGCACAGATACGCAGTATTTT	CASSWSTDTQYF
TRBV13	.	.	TRBJ2-7	TGTGCCAGCAGGACGGGGTTGGGGTCCTACCCCTACGAGCAGTACTTC	CASRTGLGSYPYEQYF
TRBV6-2/TRBV6-3	once	TRBD1	TRBJ1-5	TGTGCCAGCAGTTACCAGGGGGCCAGCAATCAGCCCCAGCATTTT	CASSYQGASNQPQHF
TRBV6-1	.	.	TRBJ1-1	TGTGCCAGCAGCCAAACGGGGCGTGAGGGGAACACTGAAGCTTTCTTT	CASSQTGREGNTEAFF
TRBV6-1	.	.	TRBJ1-3	TGTGCCAGCAGTGAGGGGGGGGCGGGTGGAAACACCATATATTTT	CASSEGGAGGNTIYF
TRBV29-1	.	TRBD1	TRBJ2-7	TGCAGCGTCCCCAAGGGGGCGGACGAGCAGTACTTC	CSVPKGADEQYF